This TCR beta chain was sequenced for a study of beta chain features in type 1 diabetes. Of the isolated RNA, all was reverse transcribed, and so the sequenced material was expressed TCRB transcripts. Using immunoSEQ multiplex PCR, the repertoire was profiled, and TCRdb retains in-frame clones only, with some absent. This table holds roughly 400,000 clones, around 14% found once. The V segment lost 8 bases and the J segment 0 bases; nucleotides outside the gene matches: 10. From germline, CDR1 is ENHRY and CDR2 SYGVKD. The CDR3 consists of 16 residues. This receptor was taken from a young man in good health. The chain uses TRBV10-3 and TRBJ2-3, with TRBD2 matching 8 bases. The sequencing input was naive CD4+ T cells from blood. In DNA form, the CDR3 reads TGTGCCATCGGAGAAGCGGGAGCGGTTAGCACAGATACGCAGTATTTT. This translates into CAIGEAGAVSTDTQYF.